This T cell receptor beta chain was sequenced in a study of siplizumab effects on memory and regulatory T cells. V lost 2 bases and J 5 bases, leaving 9 bases between the germline ends. Germline V gives CDR1 SGHAT, CDR2 FQDESV (reference sequence). The CDR3 sequence is 13 residues long. Clones were read by immunoSEQ multiplex PCR, and TCRdb kept only the in-frame ones, dropping some. Among some 100,000 clones listed, 91% were seen once. The sequence derives from a human donor in good health. Some clones in this sample may be carry-over from other donors' samples. The chain joins TRBV11-1 to TRBJ2-5, with a weak D call TRBD1 (5 bases). The sample was CD4+ T cells sorted from blood. This chain's CDR3 is CASSLMGRETQYF. CDR3 DNA sequence: TGTGCCAGCAGCTTAATGGGGCGGGAGACCCAGTACTTC.